The entry below gives a single T cell receptor beta chain sequence along with its context. No antigen is known for it. Separate from the approximately 670-subject first cohort, the approximately 120-subject validation cohort was the one that the donors belonged to. These data are taken from a study of cytomegalovirus exposure and HLA in healthy donors. Study at large: The approximately 120 validation repertoires and the 650 to 850 first-cohort repertoires shared a platform, a later analysis reported.

Assay: immunoSEQ multiplex PCR; the TCRdb copy retains only in-frame clones and omits some. The profile shows under 300,000 clones, approximately 86% of them singletons. The CDR3 length is 16 residues. The V gene end was trimmed by 3 bases and the J gene end by 7 bases; junction bases not matched to a gene: 12. Regarding the study as a whole: Reportedly, diagnosis of cytomegalovirus status by the classifier showed high specificity and sensitivity. Across donors, most TCRs were seen rarely, yet some public ones were widespread.

The chain employs TRBV23-1 and TRBJ2-1, with 7 positions matching TRBD1. TRBV23-1 is treated as an ORF (open reading frame) with a function not yet certain. What was sequenced was PBMCs. The clonotype was recovered from a young woman in good health and CMV-seronegative. The CDR3 coding sequence is TGCGCCAGCAGTCACACCGACAGGGAACGGGCAAATGAGCAGTTCTTC. Its protein is CASSHTDRERANEQFF.